Here is one TCR beta chain with its context. Its antigen has not been determined. Per-base qualities were not stored, and no clone one base away is much larger. The record originates from a study of shared clonotypes between healthy human individuals (dated by TCRdb to the early 2020s). In terms of the full investigation: A few men and a couple of women, aged 18 to 49 years, made up the cohort. Each donor's leukapheresis produced roughly between roughly 0.85 and 9 billion PBMCs. To increase sequencing depth and limit assay-specific biases, TCR repertoire library preparation and sequencing were carried out by different laboratories using diverse techniques. To estimate repertoire size and how much clonotypes are shared between individuals, the study performed deep sequencing of blood TCR repertoires from a few healthy adults.

Healthy HIV-negative adults with no recently reported acute infections or vaccinations were included as donors. Every donor was a Caucasian adult residing in Nashville, Tennessee, USA. In the unsorted samples, some 94 million PBMCs were counted, and genomic DNA was extracted using the QIAamp DNA Blood Mini kit. Blood was collected by leukapheresis, and PBMCs were isolated by Ficoll-Histopaque density gradient centrifugation and then cryopreserved in liquid nitrogen vapor phase. Using the deep immunoSEQ assay, multiplex PCR amplified TCR CDR3 regions from genomic DNA. Extracted genomic DNA from each cell subset was distributed evenly across all wells of several immunoSEQ 96-well plates, and each plate was treated as a replicate. For unsorted PBMC, each replicate PCR was loaded with roughly 330 ng genomic DNA, equivalent to tens of thousands of T cell genomes. Genomic DNA from unsorted PBMC was sequenced over ten immunoSEQ deep assay plates. Purified libraries were quantified with a Qubit 3.0 fluorometer, sized on a Bioanalyzer 2100, and re-quantified with the KAPA Library Quantification kit. Every immunoSEQ 96-well plate was sequenced on a dedicated single-read 150-cycle Illumina NextSeq 550 flow cell. Per the authors' processing: The immunoSEQ output contained only junctional sequences without quality scores, so filtering could not match that applied to full-length reads. Sequences were annotated with PyIR, a Python wrapper for IgBLAST v1.9, using IMGT germline references to assign V/J genes and CDR3. Reads with weak V/J assignments (E-value above 1e-6), missing CDR3, stop codons, out-of-frame junctions, or ambiguous translated residues were removed. V3J clonotypes were defined as sequences sharing an identical inferred V gene, J gene, and CDR3 amino acid sequence. Percentage overlap between repertoires was calculated by dividing the number of shared unique clonotypes by the size of the smaller repertoire. Three approaches were used to assess repertoire richness: RTK rarefaction, the Chao1 estimator, and Recon v2.1 estimates of unobserved clonotypes. TCRdb obtained this table from immuneACCESS and retained in-frame rearrangements with V and J assigned. These tables miss some clones; where compared with another copy, unresolved V genes account for less than half of the shortfall, and the remainder is unexplained. That table furnishes V, J and clone size, whereas the DNA furnished D and trimming. The sample table records roughly 500,000 clones; around 75% of these occur just once. The top ten hold less than 15% of the sample.

After removal of 5 bases from V and 0 bases from J, the junction retains 5 bases not matched to a gene. CDR1 and CDR2 are read off the germline V gene as SGHDN and FVKESK. From cysteine to phenylalanine, the CDR3 is 15 amino acids long. Only the CDR3 portion is preserved as DNA: 45 bases, with reading frame beginning at the first base. The paper as a whole reports these results and caveats: Sampling was restricted to blood, and TCR repertoires in tissue are likely to differ from TCR repertoires in blood. Pairwise subsampling indicated that sequencing depth was expected to affect the degree of clonotype sharing among donors. The genetic and exposure-history diversity represented was limited by the small number of donors.

Recombination joined TRBV14 with TRBJ2-7; 9 of the junction bases match TRBD1. Sequences were obtained from PBMCs. The sequence was collected from a woman in her 40s in good health. Some clones in this sample may be carry-over from other donors' samples. The nucleotides are TGTGCCAGCAGCAAACCGGGACAGGGCTCCTACGAGCAGTACTTC. This sequence encodes CASSKPGQGSYEQYF.